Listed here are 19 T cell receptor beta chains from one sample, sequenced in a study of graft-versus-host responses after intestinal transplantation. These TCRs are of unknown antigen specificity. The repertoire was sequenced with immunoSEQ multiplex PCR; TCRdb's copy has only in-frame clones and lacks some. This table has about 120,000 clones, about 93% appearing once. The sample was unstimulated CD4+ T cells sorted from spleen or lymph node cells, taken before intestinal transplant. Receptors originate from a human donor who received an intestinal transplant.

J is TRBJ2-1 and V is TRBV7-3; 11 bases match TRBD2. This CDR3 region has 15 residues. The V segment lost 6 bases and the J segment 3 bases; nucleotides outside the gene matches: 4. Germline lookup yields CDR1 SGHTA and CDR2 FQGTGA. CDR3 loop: CASSLGLAGYNEQFF. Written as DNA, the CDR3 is TGTGCCAGCAGTTTAGGACTAGCGGGCTACAATGAGCAGTTCTTC.

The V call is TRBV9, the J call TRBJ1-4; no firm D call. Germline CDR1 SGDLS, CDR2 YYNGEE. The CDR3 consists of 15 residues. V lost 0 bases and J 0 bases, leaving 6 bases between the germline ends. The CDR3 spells CASSVERSTNEKLFF. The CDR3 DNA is TGTGCCAGCAGCGTAGAACGGTCAACTAATGAAAAACTGTTTTTT. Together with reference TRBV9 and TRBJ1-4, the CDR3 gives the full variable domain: DSGVTQTPKHLITATGQRVTLRCSPRSGDLSVYWYQQSLDQGLQFLIQYYNGEERAKGNILERFSAQQFPDLHSELNLSSLELGDSALYFCASSVERSTNEKLFFGSGTQLSVL.

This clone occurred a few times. DNA of the CDR3: TGTGCCAGCACTCAGACAGGGAGGGTAAACTATGGCTACACCTTC. It is translated as CASTQTGRVNYGYTF. V is TRBV6-6 and J is TRBJ1-2; 7 bases are shared with TRBD1. The ends lost 7 bases at V and 2 bases at J; junction bases unmatched: 10. The CDR3 totals 15 residues. Per germline, CDR1 MNHNY and CDR2 SVGAGI (reference sequence).

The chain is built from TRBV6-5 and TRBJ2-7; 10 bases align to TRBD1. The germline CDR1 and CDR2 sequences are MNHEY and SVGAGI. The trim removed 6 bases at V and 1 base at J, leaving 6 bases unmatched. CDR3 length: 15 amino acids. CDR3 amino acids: CASRSRDRGSYEQYF. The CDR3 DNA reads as TGTGCCAGCAGGTCCCGGGACAGGGGTTCCTACGAGCAGTACTTC.

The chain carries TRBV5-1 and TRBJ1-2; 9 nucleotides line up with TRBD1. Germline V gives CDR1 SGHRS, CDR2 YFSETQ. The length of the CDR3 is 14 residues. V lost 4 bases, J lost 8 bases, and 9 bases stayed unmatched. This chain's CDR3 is CASSEDRGFIGYTF. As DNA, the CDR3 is TGCGCCAGCAGCGAGGACAGGGGCTTTATCGGCTACACCTTC. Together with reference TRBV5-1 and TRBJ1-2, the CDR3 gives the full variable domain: KAGVTQTPRYLIKTRGQQVTLSCSPISGHRSVSWYQQTPGQGLQFLFEYFSETQRNKGNFPGRFSGRQFSNSRSEMNVSTLELGDSALYLCASSEDRGFIGYTFGSGTRLTVV.

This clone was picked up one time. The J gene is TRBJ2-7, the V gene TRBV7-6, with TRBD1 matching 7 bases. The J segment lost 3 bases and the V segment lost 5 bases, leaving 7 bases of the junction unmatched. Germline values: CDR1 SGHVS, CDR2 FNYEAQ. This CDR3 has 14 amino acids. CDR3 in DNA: TGTGCCAGCAGCCCCCAAAGGGGGCACTACGAGCAGTACTTC. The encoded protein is CASSPQRGHYEQYF.

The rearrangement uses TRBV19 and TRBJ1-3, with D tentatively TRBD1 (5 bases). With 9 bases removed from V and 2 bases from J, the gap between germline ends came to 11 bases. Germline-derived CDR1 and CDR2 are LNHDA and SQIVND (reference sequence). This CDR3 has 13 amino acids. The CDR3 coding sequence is TGTGCCAGCCGTGGGGGTCCTGGAAACACCATATATTTT. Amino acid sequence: CASRGGPGNTIYF.

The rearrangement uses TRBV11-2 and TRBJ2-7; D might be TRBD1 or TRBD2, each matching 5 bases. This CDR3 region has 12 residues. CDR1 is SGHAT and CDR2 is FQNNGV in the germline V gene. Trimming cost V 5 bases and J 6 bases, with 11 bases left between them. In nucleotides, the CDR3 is TGTGCCAGCAGCCCCCGGGGCCCCGAGCAGTACTTC. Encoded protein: CASSPRGPEQYF.

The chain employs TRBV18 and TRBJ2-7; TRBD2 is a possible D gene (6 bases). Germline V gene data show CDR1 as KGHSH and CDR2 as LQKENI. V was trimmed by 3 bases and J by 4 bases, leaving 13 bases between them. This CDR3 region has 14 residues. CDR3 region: CASSPGPAGYEQYF. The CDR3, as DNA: TGTGCCAGCTCACCTGGACCCGCGGGATACGAGCAGTACTTC.

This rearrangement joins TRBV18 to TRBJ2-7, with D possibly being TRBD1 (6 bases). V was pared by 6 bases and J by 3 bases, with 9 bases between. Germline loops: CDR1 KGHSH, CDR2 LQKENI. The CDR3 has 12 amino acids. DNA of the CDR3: TGTGCCAGCTCCGGACAGTACTACGAGCAGTACTTC. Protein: CASSGQYYEQYF.

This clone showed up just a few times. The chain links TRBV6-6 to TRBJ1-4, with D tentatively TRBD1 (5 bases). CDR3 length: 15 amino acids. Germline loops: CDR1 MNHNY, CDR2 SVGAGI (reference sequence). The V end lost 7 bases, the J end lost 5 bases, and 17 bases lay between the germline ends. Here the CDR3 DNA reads TGTGCCAGCACCGACCCGGGACGGGGGAATGAAAAACTGTTTTTT. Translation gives CASTDPGRGNEKLFF.

Here the CDR3 DNA reads TGTGCCAGCAGCCCGAGACAGATTAGAAATGAAAAACTGTTTTTT. Translated, it gives CASSPRQIRNEKLFF. V is TRBV7-9 and J is TRBJ1-4, with D possibly being TRBD1 (5 bases). From germline, CDR1 is SEHNR and CDR2 FQNEAQ (reference sequence). V was clipped by 5 bases and J by 5 bases, with 15 bases between them. The CDR3 has 15 amino acids.

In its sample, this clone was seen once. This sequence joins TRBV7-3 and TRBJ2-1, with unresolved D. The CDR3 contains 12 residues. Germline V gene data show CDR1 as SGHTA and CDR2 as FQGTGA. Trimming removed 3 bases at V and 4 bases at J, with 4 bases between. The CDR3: CASSLGYNEQFF. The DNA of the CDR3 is TGTGCCAGCAGCTTGGGGTACAATGAGCAGTTCTTC.

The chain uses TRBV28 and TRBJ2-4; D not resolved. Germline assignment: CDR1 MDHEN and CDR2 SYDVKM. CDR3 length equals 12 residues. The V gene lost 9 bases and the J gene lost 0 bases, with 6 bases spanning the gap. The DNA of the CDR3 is TGTGCCAGTGCGGTAGCCAAAAACATTCAGTACTTC. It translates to CASAVAKNIQYF.

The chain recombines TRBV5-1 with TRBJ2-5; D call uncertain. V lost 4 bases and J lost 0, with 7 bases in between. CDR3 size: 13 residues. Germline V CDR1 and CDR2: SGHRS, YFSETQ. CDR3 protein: CASSQRNQETQYF. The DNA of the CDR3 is TGCGCCAGCAGCCAGAGAAACCAAGAGACCCAGTACTTC.

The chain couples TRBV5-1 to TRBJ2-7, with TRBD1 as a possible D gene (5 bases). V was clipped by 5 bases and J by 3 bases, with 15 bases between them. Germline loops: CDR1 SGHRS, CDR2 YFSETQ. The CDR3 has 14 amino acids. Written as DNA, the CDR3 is TGCGCCAGCAGACACCAGCTCGACAGCTACGAGCAGTACTTC. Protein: CASRHQLDSYEQYF.

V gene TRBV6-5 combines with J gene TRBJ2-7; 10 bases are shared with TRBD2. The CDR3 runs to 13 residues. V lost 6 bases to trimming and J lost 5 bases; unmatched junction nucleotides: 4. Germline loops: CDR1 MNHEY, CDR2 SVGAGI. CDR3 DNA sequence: TGTGCCAGCAGAGGTAGCGGGAGGCACGAGCAGTACTTC. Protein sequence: CASRGSGRHEQYF.

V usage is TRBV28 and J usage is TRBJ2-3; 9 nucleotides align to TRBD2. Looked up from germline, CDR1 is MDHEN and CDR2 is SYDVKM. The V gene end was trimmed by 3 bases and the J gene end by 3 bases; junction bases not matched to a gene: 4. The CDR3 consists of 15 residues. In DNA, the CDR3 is TGTGCCAGCAGTTTCCCGGCGGGAGGGACAGATACGCAGTATTTT. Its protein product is CASSFPAGGTDTQYF.

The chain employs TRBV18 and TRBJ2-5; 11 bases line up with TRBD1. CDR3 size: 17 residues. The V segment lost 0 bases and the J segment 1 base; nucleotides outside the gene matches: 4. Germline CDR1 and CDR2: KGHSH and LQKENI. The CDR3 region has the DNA TGTGCCAGCTCACCACCGAGGACAGGGGGCCGCCAAGAGACCCAGTACTTC. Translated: CASSPPRTGGRQETQYF.